Listed below are T cell receptor beta chains from one sample, sequenced in a study of blood T cells in healthy people across ages. TCRdb redid the calling of the 5' RACE reads with MiXCR, one entry per CDR3 protein. The profile shows fewer than 750,000 distinct CDR3 sequences, less than 60% of them singletons. Sequenced material: blood. The receptors were sampled from an elderly man in good health. Each CDR3 is given with its conserved first and last residue. A D gene is named only where the DNA matches it firmly. Clone size is not always given. Where it is, it says once, few, many or a class for expanded clones.

CDR3	DNA	V	J	size	D
CASSQEWGDTQYF	TGTGCCAGCAGCCAAGAATGGGGAGATACGCAGTATTTT	TRBV3-1	TRBJ2-3	NA	NA
CANSQEPYSSYEQYF	TGCGCCAACAGCCAAGAACCATATAGCTCCTACGAGCAGTACTTC	TRBV4-3	TRBJ2-7	NA	NA
CASTQEPGQGLEQFF	TGTGCCAGCACCCAAGAACCGGGACAGGGATTAGAGCAGTTCTTC	TRBV2	TRBJ2-1	NA	TRBD1
CASSLGTGQAYGYTF	TGTGCCAGCAGCTTGGGGACAGGACAAGCCTATGGCTACACCTTC	TRBV5-4	TRBJ1-2	few	TRBD1
CASSYSPGTYEQYF	TGTGCCAGCAGTTACTCGCCGGGTACCTACGAGCAGTACTTC	TRBV6-6	TRBJ2-7	many	NA
CASSQVGSGTQYF	TGTGCCAGCAGCCAAGTTGGTAGCGGGACCCAGTACTTC	TRBV3-1	TRBJ2-5	NA	NA
CASSLARGGLQFF	TGTGCTAGCAGCTTAGCCCGGGGGGGCCTGCAGTTCTTC	TRBV7-7	TRBJ2-1	NA	TRBD2
CSGSLSPSTDTQYF	TGCAGCGGAAGTCTCTCCCCTAGCACAGATACGCAGTATTTT	TRBV29-1	TRBJ2-3	NA	NA
CSAITSGSRNIQYF	TGCAGTGCCATTACTAGCGGTTCTCGTAACATTCAGTACTTC	TRBV20-1	TRBJ2-4	NA	TRBD2
CASSLSVDSGANVLTF	TGTGCCAGCAGCTTAAGTGTAGATTCTGGGGCCAACGTCCTGACTTTC	TRBV7-3	TRBJ2-6	few	NA
CASSQGQGYNEQFF	TGTGCCAGCAGCCAGGGACAGGGCTACAATGAGCAGTTCTTC	TRBV7-2	TRBJ2-1	many	TRBD1
CASSPGGTSGKGAYEQYF	TGTGCCAGCAGCCCAGGGGGGACTAGCGGGAAAGGGGCCTACGAGCAGTACTTC	TRBV11-1	TRBJ2-7	NA	TRBD2
CASSQDTTGASYGYTF	TGCGCCAGCAGCCAAGATACTACCGGGGCAAGCTATGGCTACACCTTC	TRBV4-3	TRBJ1-2	NA	NA
CASSLRRSARGNTEAFF	TGCGCCAGCAGCTTGAGGAGATCAGCTAGAGGGAACACTGAAGCTTTCTTT	TRBV5-1	TRBJ1-1	NA	NA
CASSFKREGLPDTQYF	TGTGCCAGCTCATTCAAGCGGGAGGGCCTCCCAGATACGCAGTATTTT	TRBV18	TRBJ2-3	once	TRBD2
CSVGGDWGSYEQYF	TGCAGCGTCGGCGGGGACTGGGGGTCCTACGAGCAGTACTTC	TRBV29-1	TRBJ2-7	NA	NA
CASSLPREVYGYTF	TGTGCCAGCAGCTTACCGAGGGAAGTTTATGGCTACACCTTC	TRBV7-2	TRBJ1-2	NA	NA
CSVESQGVSDTQYF	TGCAGCGTTGAATCGCAGGGGGTCTCAGATACGCAGTATTTT	TRBV29-1	TRBJ2-3	NA	TRBD1
CASRRQGATNEKLFF	TGTGCCAGCAGGCGACAGGGGGCAACTAATGAAAAACTGTTTTTT	TRBV6-6	TRBJ1-4	many	TRBD1
CASSGASAGTQYF	TGTGCCAGCAGTGGAGCTAGCGCCGGGACCCAGTACTTC	TRBV6-1	TRBJ2-5	NA	NA
CSADKTGVEQFF	TGCAGCGCAGACAAGACCGGGGTTGAGCAGTTCTTC	TRBV29-1	TRBJ2-1	NA	NA
CASSYGQANSGNTIYF	TGTGCCAGCAGTTATGGTCAGGCAAACTCTGGAAACACCATATATTTT	TRBV6-6	TRBJ1-3	once	NA
CASSPTSGGLSGANVLTF	TGTGCCAGCAGTCCTACTAGCGGGGGGCTCTCTGGGGCCAACGTCCTGACTTTC	TRBV12-3/TRBV12-4	TRBJ2-6	NA	TRBD2
CASTDGPYNEQYF	TGTGCCAGCACGGACGGACCTTACAATGAGCAGTACTTC	TRBV2	TRBJ2-5	once	NA
CASRTSGTVNIQYF	TGTGCCAGCAGGACCTCCGGGACAGTGAACATTCAGTACTTC	TRBV27	TRBJ2-4	few	TRBD1
CASSELVRQFF	TGTGCCAGCAGTGAGTTGGTGAGGCAGTTCTTC	TRBV2	TRBJ2-1	few	NA
CASSMGQLLNEQFF	TGTGCCAGCAGTATGGGACAGCTTCTAAATGAGCAGTTCTTC	TRBV12-3/TRBV12-4	TRBJ2-1	NA	TRBD1
CASSLGGTTRDTQYF	TGTGCCAGCAGCTTAGGAGGGACCACCCGAGATACGCAGTATTTT	TRBV7-9	TRBJ2-3	NA	NA
CASTQSGGSETQYF	TGTGCCAGCACCCAATCAGGGGGCAGCGAGACCCAGTACTTC	TRBV6-6	TRBJ2-5	many	TRBD1
CASSRGTGRSQPQHF	TGTGCCAGCTCAAGAGGGACAGGGAGAAGTCAGCCCCAGCATTTT	TRBV18	TRBJ1-5	NA	TRBD1
CASSIDGAQGAGNTIYF	TGTGCCAGTAGTATAGATGGAGCACAGGGGGCTGGAAACACCATATATTTT	TRBV19	TRBJ1-3	once	TRBD1
CASSSQRNTEAFF	TGTGCCAGCAGCTCCCAGAGGAACACTGAAGCTTTCTTT	TRBV7-2	TRBJ1-1	few	NA
CASSLSQGNEQYF	TGTGCCAGCAGCTTAAGTCAGGGAAACGAGCAGTACTTC	TRBV7-2	TRBJ2-7	NA	NA
CSARDGKRGGDTQYF	TGCAGTGCTAGAGATGGCAAGCGGGGGGGCGATACGCAGTATTTT	TRBV20-1	TRBJ2-3	NA	TRBD2
CACSLAGHTDTQYF	TGTGCCTGCAGTTTAGCGGGTCACACAGATACGCAGTATTTT	TRBV7-2	TRBJ2-3	NA	TRBD2
CSARETGGPYYGYTF	TGCAGTGCTAGAGAAACAGGGGGACCCTACTATGGCTACACCTTC	TRBV20-1	TRBJ1-2	NA	TRBD1
CASSLDRVVETQYF	TGTGCCAGCAGCTTGGACAGGGTGGTTGAGACCCAGTACTTC	TRBV11-3	TRBJ2-5	NA	TRBD1
CASSTRTSGRVDEQFF	TGTGCCAGCAGCACCCGGACTAGCGGGAGGGTCGATGAGCAGTTCTTC	TRBV13	TRBJ2-1	NA	TRBD2
CASSDGLGTWQFF	TGTGCCAGCAGTGATGGACTAGGTACGTGGCAGTTCTTC	TRBV6-6	TRBJ2-1	few	TRBD2
CASSVGEGTQYF	TGTGCCAGCAGCGTAGGGGAAGGTACGCAGTATTTT	TRBV9	TRBJ2-3	NA	NA
CASRPGQGDTDTQYF	TGCGCCAGCAGACCCGGACAGGGCGATACAGATACGCAGTATTTT	TRBV5-1	TRBJ2-3	few	TRBD1
CSAETGPDTQYF	TGCAGTGCTGAGACAGGGCCAGATACGCAGTATTTT	TRBV20-1	TRBJ2-3	NA	TRBD1
CSARQGAGTEAFF	TGCAGTGCTAGACAGGGGGCGGGAACTGAAGCTTTCTTT	TRBV20-1	TRBJ1-1	NA	TRBD1
CASSQEGLPHYGYTF	TGTGCCAGCAGCCAAGAAGGTCTTCCCCACTATGGCTACACCTTC	TRBV14	TRBJ1-2	NA	NA
CASLGDKRTGPNQPQHF	TGTGCCAGTTTGGGGGACAAAAGGACAGGGCCCAATCAGCCCCAGCATTTT	TRBV19	TRBJ1-5	NA	TRBD1